The T cell receptor beta chain under discussion was sequenced for a study of cytomegalovirus exposure and HLA in healthy donors. Study overall: Unique TCR beta sequences numbering 120 million or so came from approximately 180 million T cells in an earlier analysis.

Study conclusions and caveats: An analysis done earlier found most TCR beta V segments productive about 87% or about 30% of the time.

PCR involved 60 Vbeta and 13 Jbeta primers. How the authors handled the data: As a later analysis found, there were about 80 million unique TCR beta chains, of which about 10 million were shared. Sequenced by immunoSEQ multiplex PCR; TCRdb stores in-frame clones only, minus some. The V and J calls and clone size were taken over from that table, and D and trimming were inferred from the DNA. The sample carries around 150,000 clones, 72% recorded once. To note about this clone: Its antigen is not identified.

Sequencing used PBMCs. This sequence originates from a man aged 35-49 years in good health and CMV-seronegative.

The CDR3 coding sequence is TGTGCCAGCAGCTTAGATAGGGGTAGCGGAGCTTTCTTT. Amino acids: CASSLDRGSGAFF. The J gene is TRBJ1-1, the V gene TRBV7-2; TRBD1 might be the D (5 bases). The CDR3 is 13 residues long. Trimming took 1 base from V and 10 from J, leaving 13 bases between them. CDR1 is SGHTA and CDR2 is FQGNSA in the germline V gene.